In this sample, the clone carrying this T cell receptor (beta chain) turned up once. One end of the junction varies from germline; a read error may be responsible. This record belongs to a study of circulating CD8 cells and anti-PD-1 response in melanoma. The wider study: Anti-PD-1 was first-line therapy for about 50% of the 13 patients.

Four subsets defined by PD-1 and/or TIGIT were sorted from live CD3+CD8+TCRalphabeta+ cells. CDR1 and CDR2 (germline): LNHDA, SQIVND (reference sequence). This CDR3 is 14 amino acids long. Using around 14 ng of total RNA, TCR libraries were made with the QIAseq Immune Repertoire TCR panel. TCRdb recomputed calls from the reads with MiXCR, one row per CDR3 protein. The sample lists more than 250 distinct CDR3 sequences; about 10% were seen once. This sequence originates from a human donor with melanoma. The chain employs TRBV19 and TRBJ2-5; D possibly matches TRBD1 or TRBD2 (5 bases each). Sequences were derived from CD8+ T cells from PBMCs, sampled at baseline or after one month of anti-PD-1 therapy (not recorded which). CDR3 region: CAGSIRGGGKTQYF. As DNA, the CDR3 is TGTGCCGGTAGTATACGGGGCGGTGGGAAGACCCAGTACTTC.